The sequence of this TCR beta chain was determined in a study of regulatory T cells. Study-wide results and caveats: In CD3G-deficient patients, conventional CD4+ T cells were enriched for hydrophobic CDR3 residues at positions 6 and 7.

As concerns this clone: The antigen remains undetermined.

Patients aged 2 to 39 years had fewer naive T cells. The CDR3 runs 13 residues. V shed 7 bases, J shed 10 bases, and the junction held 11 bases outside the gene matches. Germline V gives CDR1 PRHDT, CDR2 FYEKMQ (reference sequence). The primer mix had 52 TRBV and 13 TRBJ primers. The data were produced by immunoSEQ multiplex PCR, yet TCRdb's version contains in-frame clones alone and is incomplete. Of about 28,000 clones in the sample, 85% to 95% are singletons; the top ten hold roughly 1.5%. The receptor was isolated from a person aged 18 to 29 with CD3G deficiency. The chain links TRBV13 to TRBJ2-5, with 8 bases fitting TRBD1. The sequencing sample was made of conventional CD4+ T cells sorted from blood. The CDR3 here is CASTPQGGGGQYF. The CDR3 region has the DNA TGTGCCAGCACCCCACAGGGGGGAGGAGGCCAGTACTTC.